These 7 T cell receptor beta chains originate from one sample sequenced in a study of T cells expressing NK-cell markers. TCRdb re-called the 5' RACE reads and gives one entry per CDR3 protein, without DNA. This listing includes about 160,000 distinct CDR3 sequences. Sequenced: blood T cells: a sorted CD56 or NKG2C T cell subset, CD4+ or CD8+ T cells, or bulk PBMC T cells (not recorded which). The receptor set was obtained from a woman between 18 and 70 years old in good health.

The rearrangement uses TRBV7-9 and TRBJ1-1. Germline assignment: CDR1 SEHNR and CDR2 FQNEAQ (reference sequence). This CDR3 has 12 amino acids. CDR3 in amino acids: CASSLAGDFAFF.

The gene calls are TRBV7-9 and TRBJ1-4. This CDR3 comprises 14 residues. Germline V gene sequence: CDR1 SEHNR, CDR2 FQNEAQ (reference sequence). The chain's CDR3 is CASSAGLENEKLFF.

The rearrangement joins TRBV4-2 to TRBJ2-3; TCRdb selects TRBD2, and the lack of DNA leaves this call unchecked. CDR3 size: 16 residues. In germline, CDR1 is LGHNA, CDR2 YNFKEQ. The CDR3 is CASSQEDVAGTDTQYF.

The chain combines TRBV5-1 with TRBJ1-6; the TCRdb D gene call, TRBD1, has no DNA to confirm it. Germline values: CDR1 SGHRS, CDR2 YFSETQ. There are 16 residues in the CDR3. CDR3 residues: CASASGTGDYNSPLHF. The whole variable domain, filled in from reference TRBV5-1 and TRBJ1-6, reads KAGVTQTPRYLIKTRGQQVTLSCSPISGHRSVSWYQQTPGQGLQFLFEYFSETQRNKGNFPGRFSGRQFSNSRSEMNVSTLELGDSALYLCASASGTGDYNSPLHFGNGTRLTVT.

The rearrangement joins TRBV2 to TRBJ2-1; the D call of TRBD2 rests on TCRdb alone, since no DNA is present to check it. Germline V lookup: CDR1 SNHLY, CDR2 FYNNEI. The CDR3 consists of 15 residues. This chain's CDR3 is CASRRERESWNEQFF.

This chain joins TRBV5-1 and TRBJ2-7. The germline gives CDR1 SGHRS, CDR2 YFSETQ. The CDR3 loop spans 14 amino acids. The CDR3 sequence is CASSLASTPYEQYF.

The chain uses TRBV29-1 and TRBJ2-1; TCRdb selects TRBD1, and the lack of DNA leaves this call unchecked. Germline values: CDR1 SQVTM, CDR2 ANQGSEA. The CDR3 contains 14 residues. The CDR3: CSVERQGNYNEQFF.